The 3 T cell receptor beta chains below come from one sample, sequenced in a study of T cell changes during pregnancy in multiple sclerosis. Here immunoSEQ multiplex PCR was the method, and the copy in TCRdb shows in-frame clones only, minus some. The repertoire includes some 55,000 clones, just under 90% of them detected once, and 5.3% sits in the top ten. The sequencing input was peripheral blood from another person, used as feeder cells. These receptors came from a human donor whose cells served as feeder cells for cultures in a pregnancy study.

The J gene is TRBJ2-5, the V gene TRBV18, with D perhaps matching TRBD1 (5 bases). The CDR3 has 13 amino acids. V gave up 6 bases and J gave up 5 bases, with 13 bases separating them. Germline CDR1 reads KGHSH; CDR2 reads LQKENI. CDR3 amino acids: CASSPQGLETQYF. In nucleotides, the CDR3 is TGTGCCAGCTCCCCCCAGGGATTGGAGACCCAGTACTTC.

This clone occurred a few times. The chain employs TRBV30 and TRBJ2-7; 8 positions match TRBD2. The CDR3 runs to 14 residues. CDR1 and CDR2 from the germline V gene are GTSNPN and SVGIG (reference sequence). V shed 2 bases and J 3 bases; nucleotides not matched to a gene: 6. CDR3 sequence (DNA): TGTGCCTGGAGTTACGGGAGCGGGGGCTACGAGCAGTACTTC. Its protein is CAWSYGSGGYEQYF.

The V and J genes are TRBV28 and TRBJ1-1; D is undetermined. Trimming pared 3 bases from V and 2 bases from J, leaving 13 bases between. CDR3 size: 15 residues. Germline V lookup: CDR1 MDHEN, CDR2 SYDVKM. CDR3 amino acids: CASSFQVMGNTEAFF. In DNA, the CDR3 is TGTGCCAGCAGTTTTCAAGTGATGGGAAACACTGAAGCTTTCTTT. The entire variable domain, with the rest obtained from reference TRBV28 and TRBJ1-1, is as follows: DVKVTQSSRYLVKRTGEKVFLECVQDMDHENMFWYRQDPGLGLRLIYFSYDVKMKEKGDIPEGYSVSREKKERFSLILESASTNQTSMYLCASSFQVMGNTEAFFGQGTRLTVV.